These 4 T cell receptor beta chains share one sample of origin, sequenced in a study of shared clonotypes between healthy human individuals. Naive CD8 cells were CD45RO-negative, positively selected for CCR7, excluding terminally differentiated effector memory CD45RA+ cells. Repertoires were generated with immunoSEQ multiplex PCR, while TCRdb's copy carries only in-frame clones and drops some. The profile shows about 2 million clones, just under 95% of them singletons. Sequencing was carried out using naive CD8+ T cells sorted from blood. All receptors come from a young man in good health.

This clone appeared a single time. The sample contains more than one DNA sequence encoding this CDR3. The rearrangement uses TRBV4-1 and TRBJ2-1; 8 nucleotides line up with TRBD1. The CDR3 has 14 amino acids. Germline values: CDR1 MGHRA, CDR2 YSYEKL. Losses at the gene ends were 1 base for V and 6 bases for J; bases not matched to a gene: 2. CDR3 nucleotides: TGCGCCAGCAGCCAAGTACAGGGGGGCAATGAGCAGTTCTTC. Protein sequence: CASSQVQGGNEQFF.

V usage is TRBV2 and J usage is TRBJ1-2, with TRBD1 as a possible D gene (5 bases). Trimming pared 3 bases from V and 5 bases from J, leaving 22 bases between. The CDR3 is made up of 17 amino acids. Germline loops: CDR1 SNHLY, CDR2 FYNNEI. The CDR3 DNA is TGTGCCAGCAGTGAGTCGGGGCAAGCTTATCACGATTATGGCTACACCTTC. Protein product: CASSESGQAYHDYGYTF.

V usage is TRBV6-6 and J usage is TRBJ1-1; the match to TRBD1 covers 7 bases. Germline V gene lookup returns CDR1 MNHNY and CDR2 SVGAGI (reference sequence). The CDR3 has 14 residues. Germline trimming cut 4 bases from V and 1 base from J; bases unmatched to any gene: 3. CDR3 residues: CASSSDRTNTEAFF. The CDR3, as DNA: TGTGCCAGCAGTTCGGACAGGACGAACACTGAAGCTTTCTTT.

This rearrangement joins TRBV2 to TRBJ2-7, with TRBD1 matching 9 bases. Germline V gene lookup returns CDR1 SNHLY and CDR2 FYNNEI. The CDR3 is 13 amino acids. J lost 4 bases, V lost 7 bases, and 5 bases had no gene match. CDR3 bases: TGTGCCAGCACCGGACAGGGGATATACGAGCAGTACTTC. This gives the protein CASTGQGIYEQYF.